The 16 T cell receptor beta chains reported below all come from one sample, sequenced in a study of T cell changes during pregnancy in multiple sclerosis. Libraries were prepared by immunoSEQ multiplex PCR; TCRdb keeps only in-frame clonotypes and omits some of them. This sample has about 74,000 clones, with around 85% found just once. Material: peripheral blood, obtained before pregnancy. Source of these receptors: a female donor with multiple sclerosis, enrolled in a pregnancy study.

The chain recombines TRBV6-4 with TRBJ2-6; a weak D match, TRBD1 (5 bases). The V end lost 6 bases, the J end lost 0 bases, and 12 bases lay between the germline ends. The CDR3 totals 16 residues. Germline assignment: CDR1 MRHNA and CDR2 SNTAGT. The CDR3 protein is CASRQVLSSGANVLTF. The CDR3 DNA follows: TGTGCCAGCAGACAGGTATTGAGCTCTGGGGCCAACGTCCTGACTTTC.

This CDR3 reads CASSIDPDSHSKNIQYF. DNA of the CDR3: TGTGCCAGTAGTATAGATCCGGACAGTCACTCCAAAAACATTCAGTACTTC. The chain links TRBV19 to TRBJ2-4; D is perhaps TRBD1 (6 bases). The length of the CDR3 is 17 residues. V shed 0 bases and J shed 2 bases, with 14 bases lying between them. CDR1 and CDR2 (germline): LNHDA, SQIVND (reference sequence).

The chain combines TRBV5-5 with TRBJ2-7; D is undetermined. V lost 2 bases and J lost 1, with 19 bases in between. CDR1 SGHKS and CDR2 YYEKEE come from the germline V gene (reference sequence). This CDR3 is 17 amino acids long. The CDR3 DNA reads as TGTGCCAGCAGCTTCTGTATAACTACTTGCGCTTCCTACGAGCAGTACTTC. It translates to CASSFCITTCASYEQYF.

This sequence joins TRBV6-5 and TRBJ2-1, with 7 bases lining up with TRBD1. In germline, CDR1 is MNHEY, CDR2 SVGAGI. The junction had 3 bases not matched to a gene; V was cut back by 3 bases and J by 7 bases. CDR3 length equals 13 residues. CDR3: CASSYSTGNEQFF. The CDR3, as DNA: TGTGCCAGCAGTTATTCGACAGGGAATGAGCAGTTCTTC.

The chain links TRBV7-2 to TRBJ1-5; no clear D gene. Germline assignment: CDR1 SGHTA and CDR2 FQGNSA. The CDR3 runs 15 residues. Trimming took off 1 base at V and 7 bases at J, with 14 bases between the two ends. The CDR3 here is CASSLVTEAGQPQHF. The CDR3 DNA sequence: TGTGCCAGCAGCTTAGTTACAGAAGCCGGACAGCCCCAGCATTTT.

This CDR3 is CASSLVGGADTQYF. CDR3 sequence (DNA): TGTGCCAGCAGCTTAGTGGGGGGGGCCGATACGCAGTATTTT. The chain employs TRBV7-7 and TRBJ2-3, with a tentative D call TRBD2 (7 bases). The germline V and J ends were trimmed by 1 base and 6 bases, with 11 bases remaining between them. The CDR3 covers 14 residues. CDR1 is SSHAT, CDR2 FNYEAQ, per germline (reference sequence).

This clone was counted once. CDR3 bases: TGTGCCAGCAGCCTAAGACAGGTTGAAGCTTTCTTT. It encodes CASSLRQVEAFF. The chain combines TRBV7-2 with TRBJ1-1; perhaps TRBD1 as D (6 bases). Trimming left V 5 bases short and J 7 bases short, with 11 bases between. Germline-derived CDR1 and CDR2 are SGHTA and FQGNSA. This CDR3 has 12 amino acids.

The V and J genes are TRBV7-7 and TRBJ1-5; D is perhaps TRBD1 (5 bases). CDR3 length: 13 amino acids. Looked up from germline, CDR1 is SSHAT and CDR2 is FNYEAQ (reference sequence). The germline V and J ends were trimmed by 5 bases and 4 bases, with 9 bases remaining between them. The CDR3 loop is CASSPDINQPQHF. DNA of the CDR3: TGTGCCAGCAGCCCGGACATAAATCAGCCCCAGCATTTT. The variable domain in full, completed from reference TRBV7-7 and TRBJ1-5, reads GAGVSQSPRYKVTKRGQDVTLRCDPISSHATLYWYQQALGQGPEFLTYFNYEAQPDKSGLPSDRFSAERPEGSISTLTIQRTEQRDSAMYRCASSPDINQPQHFGDGTRLSIL.

V and J are TRBV7-6 and TRBJ2-7; 12 positions match TRBD1. Germline V gene data show CDR1 as SGHVS and CDR2 as FNYEAQ. This CDR3 contains 15 residues. The trim removed 5 bases at V and 3 bases at J, leaving 5 bases unmatched. This CDR3 reads CASSPGTGGIYEQYF. In DNA form, the CDR3 reads TGTGCCAGCAGCCCCGGGACAGGGGGCATCTACGAGCAGTACTTC. Based on the CDR3 plus reference TRBV7-6 and TRBJ2-7, the full variable domain is GAGVSQSPRYKVTKRGQDVALRCDPISGHVSLYWYRQALGQGPEFLTYFNYEAQQDKSGLPNDRFSAERPEGSISTLTIQRTEQRDSAMYRCASSPGTGGIYEQYFGPGTRLTVT.

The chain couples TRBV9 to TRBJ1-4, with 8 positions matching TRBD1. The CDR3 loop spans 17 amino acids. Germline V gives CDR1 SGDLS, CDR2 YYNGEE. V dropped 0 bases and J dropped 2; count of bases not matched to a gene: 6. CDR3 loop: CASSVGQGARTNEKLFF. The CDR3 region has the DNA TGTGCCAGCAGCGTAGGTCAGGGGGCGCGGACTAATGAAAAACTGTTTTTT.

The V and J genes are TRBV5-1 and TRBJ1-1; 7 bases are shared with TRBD1. Trimming removed 4 bases from V and 0 bases from J; junction bases left unmatched: 9. This CDR3 is 16 amino acids long. CDR1 and CDR2 from the germline V gene are SGHRS and YFSETQ. The CDR3 sequence: CASSLGQTNMNTEAFF. The CDR3 DNA sequence: TGCGCCAGCAGCCTGGGACAGACCAACATGAACACTGAAGCTTTCTTT.

The V and J genes are TRBV11-3 and TRBJ2-3; tentative D call: TRBD1 (6 bases). Germline lookup yields CDR1 SGHNT and CDR2 YENEEA. The CDR3 totals 13 residues. Trimming pared 3 bases from V and 7 bases from J, leaving 11 bases between. DNA for the CDR3: TGTGCCAGCAGCTTGACAGGAGAAAATACGCAGTATTTT. Translating gives CASSLTGENTQYF.

V and J are TRBV28 and TRBJ2-7; no clear D gene. This CDR3 has 12 amino acids. Germline V gives CDR1 MDHEN, CDR2 SYDVKM. V lost 6 bases to trimming and J lost 3 bases, with 9 bases between them. The CDR3 protein is CASSFLVYEQYF. For the CDR3, the DNA is TGTGCCAGCAGCTTCCTCGTCTACGAGCAGTACTTC.

The gene calls are TRBV10-1 and TRBJ2-2, with a possible D match to TRBD1 (5 bases). The CDR3 covers 16 residues. CDR1 is WNHNN and CDR2 is SYGVQD in the germline V gene (reference sequence). The V and J ends lost 8 bases and 1 base respectively, with 17 bases between them. DNA of the CDR3: TGCGCCAGCGGGGCCGGACCGCCTAAGAACACCGGGGAGCTGTTTTTT. Translation: CASGAGPPKNTGELFF.

The rearrangement links TRBV5-1 to TRBJ1-1, with D possibly being TRBD1 (5 bases). The ends were cut back, 5 bases at V and 0 bases at J, with 11 bases in the middle. Per germline, CDR1 SGHRS and CDR2 YFSETQ. The CDR3 is 14 amino acids. CDR3 nucleotides: TGCGCCAGCAGTCTGGCAGGGATGAACACTGAAGCTTTCTTT. It translates to CASSLAGMNTEAFF.

V usage is TRBV19 and J usage is TRBJ2-1; a possible D gene is TRBD1 (6 bases). The CDR3 is 13 residues long. With 11 bases removed from V and 3 bases from J, the gap between germline ends came to 14 bases. CDR1 and CDR2 (germline): LNHDA, SQIVND (reference sequence). This CDR3 is CASRRDNYNEQFF. CDR3 bases: TGTGCCTCCCGACGGGACAACTACAATGAGCAGTTCTTC.